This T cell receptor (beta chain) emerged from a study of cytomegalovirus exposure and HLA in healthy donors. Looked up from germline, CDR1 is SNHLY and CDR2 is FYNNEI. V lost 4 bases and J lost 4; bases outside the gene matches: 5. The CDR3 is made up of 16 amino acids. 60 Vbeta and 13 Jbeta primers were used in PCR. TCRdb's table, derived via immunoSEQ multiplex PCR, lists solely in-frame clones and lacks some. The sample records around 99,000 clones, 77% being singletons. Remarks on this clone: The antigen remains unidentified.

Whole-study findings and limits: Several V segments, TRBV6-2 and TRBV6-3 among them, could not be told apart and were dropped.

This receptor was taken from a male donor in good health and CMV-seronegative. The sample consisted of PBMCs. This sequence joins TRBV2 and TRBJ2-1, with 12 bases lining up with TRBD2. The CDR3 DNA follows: TGTGCCAGCAGTGTGGCTAGCGGGAGGGGGTACAATGAGCAGTTCTTC. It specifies CASSVASGRGYNEQFF.